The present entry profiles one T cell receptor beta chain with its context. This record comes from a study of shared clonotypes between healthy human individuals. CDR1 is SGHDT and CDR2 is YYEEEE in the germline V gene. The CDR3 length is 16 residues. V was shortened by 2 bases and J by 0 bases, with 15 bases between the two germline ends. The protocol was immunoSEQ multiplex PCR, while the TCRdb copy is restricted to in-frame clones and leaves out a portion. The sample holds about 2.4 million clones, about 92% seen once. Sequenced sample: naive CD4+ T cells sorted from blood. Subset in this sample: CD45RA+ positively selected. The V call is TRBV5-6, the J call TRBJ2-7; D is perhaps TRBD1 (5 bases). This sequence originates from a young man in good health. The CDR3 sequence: CASSLGSGHPSYEQYF. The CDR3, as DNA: TGTGCCAGCAGCTTAGGTTCAGGGCATCCCTCCTACGAGCAGTACTTC.